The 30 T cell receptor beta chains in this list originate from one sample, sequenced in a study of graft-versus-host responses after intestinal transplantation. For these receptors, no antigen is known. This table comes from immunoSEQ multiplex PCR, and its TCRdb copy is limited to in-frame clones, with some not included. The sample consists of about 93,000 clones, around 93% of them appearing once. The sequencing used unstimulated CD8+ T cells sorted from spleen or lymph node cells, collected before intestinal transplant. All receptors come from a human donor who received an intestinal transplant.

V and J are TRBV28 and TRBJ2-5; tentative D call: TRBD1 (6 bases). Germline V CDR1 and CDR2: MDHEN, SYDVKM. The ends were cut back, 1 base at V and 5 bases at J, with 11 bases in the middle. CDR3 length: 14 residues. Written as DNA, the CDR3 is TGTGCCAGCAGTTTATTCACAGGGACGGAGACCCAGTACTTC. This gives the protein CASSLFTGTETQYF.

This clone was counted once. In nucleotides, the CDR3 is TGTGCCAGCAGCTTAAATGGAGCGGGGGATTTAGAAGAGACCCAGTACTTC. Protein product: CASSLNGAGDLEETQYF. The chain couples TRBV7-3 to TRBJ2-5; 8 bases are shared with TRBD2. The germline gives CDR1 SGHTA, CDR2 FQGTGA. CDR3 length: 17 residues. Trimming removed 1 base from V and 3 bases from J; junction bases left unmatched: 10. Looking up the rest from reference TRBV7-3 and TRBJ2-5 gives the full variable domain: GAGVSQTPSNKVTEKGKYVELRCDPISGHTALYWYRQSLGQGPEFLIYFQGTGAADDSGLPNDRFFAVRPEGSVSTLKIQRTERGDSAVYLCASSLNGAGDLEETQYFGPGTRLLVL.

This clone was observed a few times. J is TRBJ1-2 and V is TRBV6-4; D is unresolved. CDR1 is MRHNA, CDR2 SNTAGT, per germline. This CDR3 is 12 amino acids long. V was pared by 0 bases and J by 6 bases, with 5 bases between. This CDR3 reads CASSDSGDGYTF. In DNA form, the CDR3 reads TGTGCCAGCAGTGACTCGGGCGATGGCTACACCTTC.

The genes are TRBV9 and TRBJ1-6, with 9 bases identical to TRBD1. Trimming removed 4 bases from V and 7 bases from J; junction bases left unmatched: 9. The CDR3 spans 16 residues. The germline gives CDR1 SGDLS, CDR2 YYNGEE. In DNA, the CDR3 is TGTGCCAGCAGCAAACCGGGACAGGGAAGGAATTCACCCCTCCACTTT. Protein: CASSKPGQGRNSPLHF.

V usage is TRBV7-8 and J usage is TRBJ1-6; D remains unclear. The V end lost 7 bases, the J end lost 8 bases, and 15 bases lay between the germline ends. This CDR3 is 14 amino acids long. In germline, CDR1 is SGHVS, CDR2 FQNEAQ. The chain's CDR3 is CASTGLPRDSPLHF. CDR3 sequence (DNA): TGTGCCAGCACCGGACTCCCCCGGGATTCACCCCTCCACTTT. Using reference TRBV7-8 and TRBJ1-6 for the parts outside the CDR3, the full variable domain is GAGVSQSPRYKVAKRGQDVALRCDPISGHVSLFWYQQALGQGPEFLTYFQNEAQLDKSGLPSDRFFAERPEGSVSTLKIQRTQQEDSAVYLCASTGLPRDSPLHFGNGTRLTVT.

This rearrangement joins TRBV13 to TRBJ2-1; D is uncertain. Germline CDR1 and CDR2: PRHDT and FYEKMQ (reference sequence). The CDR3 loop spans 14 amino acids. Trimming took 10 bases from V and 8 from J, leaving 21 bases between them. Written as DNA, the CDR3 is TGTGCCACCAAGTTTAGCAGCAACACCGATGAGCAGTTCTTC. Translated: CATKFSSNTDEQFF.

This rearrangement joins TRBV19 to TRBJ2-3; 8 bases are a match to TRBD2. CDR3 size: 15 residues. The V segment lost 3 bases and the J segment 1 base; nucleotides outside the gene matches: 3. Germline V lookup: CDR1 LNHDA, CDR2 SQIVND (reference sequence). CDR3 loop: CASSISGEGTDTQYF. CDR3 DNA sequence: TGTGCCAGTAGTATTAGCGGGGAGGGCACAGATACGCAGTATTTT.

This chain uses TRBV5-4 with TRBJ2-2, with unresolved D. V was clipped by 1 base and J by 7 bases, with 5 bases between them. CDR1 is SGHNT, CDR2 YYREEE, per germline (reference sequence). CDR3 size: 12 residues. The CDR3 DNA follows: TGTGCCAGCAGCTTGATCGGCGGGGAGCTGTTTTTT. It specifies CASSLIGGELFF.

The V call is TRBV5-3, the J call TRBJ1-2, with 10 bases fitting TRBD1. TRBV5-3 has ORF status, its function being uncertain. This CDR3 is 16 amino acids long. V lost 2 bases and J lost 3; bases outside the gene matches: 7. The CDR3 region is CARSFDVTGGDYGYTF. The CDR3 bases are TGTGCCAGAAGCTTTGATGTGACAGGGGGCGACTATGGCTACACCTTC.

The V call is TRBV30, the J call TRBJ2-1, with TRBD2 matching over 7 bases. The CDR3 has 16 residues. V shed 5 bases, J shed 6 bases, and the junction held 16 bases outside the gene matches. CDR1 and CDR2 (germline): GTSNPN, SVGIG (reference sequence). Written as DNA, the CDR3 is TGTGCCTGGTGGCTAGCGGAGCTTTTCACCGTCAATGAGCAGTTCTTC. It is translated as CAWWLAELFTVNEQFF.

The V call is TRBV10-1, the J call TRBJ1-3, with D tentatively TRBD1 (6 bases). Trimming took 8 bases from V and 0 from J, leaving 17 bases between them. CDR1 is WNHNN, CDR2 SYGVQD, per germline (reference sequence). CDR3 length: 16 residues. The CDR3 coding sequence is TGCGCCAGCTTTAGGACAGAGCCCTACTCTGGAAACACCATATATTTT. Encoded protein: CASFRTEPYSGNTIYF.

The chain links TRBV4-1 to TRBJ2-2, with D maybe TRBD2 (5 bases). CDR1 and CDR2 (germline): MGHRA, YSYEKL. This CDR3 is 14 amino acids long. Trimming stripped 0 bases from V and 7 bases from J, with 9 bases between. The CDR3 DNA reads TGCGCCAGCAGCCAAGAAAACGGGAACGGGGAGCTGTTTTTT. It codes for CASSQENGNGELFF.

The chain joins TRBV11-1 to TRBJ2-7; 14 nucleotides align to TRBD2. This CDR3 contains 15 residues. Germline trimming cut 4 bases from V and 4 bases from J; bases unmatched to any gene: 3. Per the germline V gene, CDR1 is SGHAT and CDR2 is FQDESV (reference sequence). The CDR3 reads CASSYGTSGSYEQYF. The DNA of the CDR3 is TGTGCCAGCAGCTACGGGACTAGCGGGAGTTACGAGCAGTACTTC.

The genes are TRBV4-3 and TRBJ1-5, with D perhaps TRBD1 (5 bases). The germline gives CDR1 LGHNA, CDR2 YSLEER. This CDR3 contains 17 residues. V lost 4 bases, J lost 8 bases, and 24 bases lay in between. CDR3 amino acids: CASSPHGGRGGVEPQHF. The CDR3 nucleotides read TGCGCCAGCAGCCCTCATGGTGGGAGGGGAGGTGTTGAGCCCCAGCATTTT.

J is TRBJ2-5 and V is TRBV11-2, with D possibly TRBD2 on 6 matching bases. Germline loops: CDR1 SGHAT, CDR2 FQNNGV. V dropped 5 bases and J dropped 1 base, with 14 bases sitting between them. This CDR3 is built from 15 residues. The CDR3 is CASSTLGGTQETQYF. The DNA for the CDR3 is TGTGCCAGCAGCACCTTGGGGGGAACCCAAGAGACCCAGTACTTC.

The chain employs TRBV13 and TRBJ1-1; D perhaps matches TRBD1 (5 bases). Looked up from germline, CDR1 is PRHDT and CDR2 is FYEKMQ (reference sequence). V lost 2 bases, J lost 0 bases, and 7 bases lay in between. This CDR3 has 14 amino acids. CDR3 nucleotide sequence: TGTGCCAGCAGCTTACAGGGATTGAACACTGAAGCTTTCTTT. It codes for CASSLQGLNTEAFF.

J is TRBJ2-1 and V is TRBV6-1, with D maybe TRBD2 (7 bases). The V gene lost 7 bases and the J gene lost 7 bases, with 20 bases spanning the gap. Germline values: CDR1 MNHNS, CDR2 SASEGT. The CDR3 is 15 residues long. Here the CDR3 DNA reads TGTGCCAGCAACCTGAGGGGGGGGGCCAGTAATGAGCAGTTCTTC. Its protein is CASNLRGGASNEQFF.

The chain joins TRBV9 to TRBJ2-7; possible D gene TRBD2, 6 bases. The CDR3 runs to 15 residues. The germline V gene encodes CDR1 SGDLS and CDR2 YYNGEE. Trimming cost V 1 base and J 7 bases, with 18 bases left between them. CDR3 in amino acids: CASSVYQGSGVEQYF. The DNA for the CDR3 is TGTGCCAGCAGCGTATATCAAGGCTCGGGGGTGGAGCAGTACTTC.

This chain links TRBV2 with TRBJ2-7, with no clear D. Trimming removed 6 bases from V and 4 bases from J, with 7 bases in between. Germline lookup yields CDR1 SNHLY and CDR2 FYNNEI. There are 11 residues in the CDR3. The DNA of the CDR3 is TGTGCCAGCAGCTTAGAGTACGAGCAGTACTTC. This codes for CASSLEYEQYF.

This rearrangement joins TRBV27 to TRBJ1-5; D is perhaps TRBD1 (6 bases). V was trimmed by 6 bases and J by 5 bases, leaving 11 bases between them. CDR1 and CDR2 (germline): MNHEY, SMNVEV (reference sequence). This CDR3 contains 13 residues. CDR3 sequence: CASSTTGYQPQHF. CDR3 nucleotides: TGTGCCAGCAGCACGACAGGATATCAGCCCCAGCATTTT.

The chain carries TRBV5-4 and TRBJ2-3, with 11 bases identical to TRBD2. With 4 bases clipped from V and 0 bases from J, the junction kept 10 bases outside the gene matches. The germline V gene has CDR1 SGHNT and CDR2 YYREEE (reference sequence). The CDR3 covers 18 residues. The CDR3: CASSAPGLAVSSTDTQYF. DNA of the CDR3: TGTGCCAGCAGCGCACCGGGACTAGCGGTCTCTAGCACAGATACGCAGTATTTT.

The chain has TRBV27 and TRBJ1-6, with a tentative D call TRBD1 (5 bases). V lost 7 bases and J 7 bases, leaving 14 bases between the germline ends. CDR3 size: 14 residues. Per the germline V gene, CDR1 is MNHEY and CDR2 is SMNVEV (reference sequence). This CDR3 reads CASTTRDGNSPLHF. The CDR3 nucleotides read TGTGCCAGCACCACGCGGGACGGCAATTCACCCCTCCACTTT.

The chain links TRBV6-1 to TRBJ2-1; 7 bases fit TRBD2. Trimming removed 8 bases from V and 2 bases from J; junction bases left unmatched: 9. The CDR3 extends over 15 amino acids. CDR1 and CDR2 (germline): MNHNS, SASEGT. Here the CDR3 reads CASLGGQVTYNEQFF. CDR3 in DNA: TGTGCCAGCTTGGGAGGGCAAGTAACCTACAATGAGCAGTTCTTC.

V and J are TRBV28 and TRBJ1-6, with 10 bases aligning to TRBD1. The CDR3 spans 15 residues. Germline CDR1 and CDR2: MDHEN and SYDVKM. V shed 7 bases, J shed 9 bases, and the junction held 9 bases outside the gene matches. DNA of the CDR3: TGTGCCAGCAAGGGGTTGAGACAGGGGGCTTCACCCCTCCACTTT. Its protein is CASKGLRQGASPLHF.

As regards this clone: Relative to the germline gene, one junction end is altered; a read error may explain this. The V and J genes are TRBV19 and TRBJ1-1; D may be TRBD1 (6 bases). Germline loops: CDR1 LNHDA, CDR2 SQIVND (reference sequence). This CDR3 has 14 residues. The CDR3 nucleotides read TGTGCCAGTAGTAGCGGACAGTCGAACACTGAAGGGGTCTTT. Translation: CASSSGQSNTEGVF.

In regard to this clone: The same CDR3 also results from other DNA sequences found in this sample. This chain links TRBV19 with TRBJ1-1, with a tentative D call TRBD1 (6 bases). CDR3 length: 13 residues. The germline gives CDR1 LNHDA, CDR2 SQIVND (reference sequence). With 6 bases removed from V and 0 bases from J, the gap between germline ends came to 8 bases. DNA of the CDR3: TGTGCCAGTAGGACAGGATTGAACACTGAAGCTTTCTTT. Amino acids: CASRTGLNTEAFF.

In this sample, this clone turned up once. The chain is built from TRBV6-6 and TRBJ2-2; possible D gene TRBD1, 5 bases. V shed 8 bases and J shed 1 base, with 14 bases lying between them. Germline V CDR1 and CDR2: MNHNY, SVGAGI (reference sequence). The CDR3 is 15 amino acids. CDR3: CASAALGVNTGELFF. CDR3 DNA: TGTGCCAGCGCCGCCTTAGGGGTGAACACCGGGGAGCTGTTTTTT.

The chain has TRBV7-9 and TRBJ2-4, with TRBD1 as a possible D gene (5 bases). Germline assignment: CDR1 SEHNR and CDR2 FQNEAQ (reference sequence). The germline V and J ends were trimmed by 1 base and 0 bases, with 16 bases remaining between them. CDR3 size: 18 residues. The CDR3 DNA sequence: TGTGCCAGCAGCTTAGATCCAGGGCGGCGTGGAGCCAAAAACATTCAGTACTTC. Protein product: CASSLDPGRRGAKNIQYF.

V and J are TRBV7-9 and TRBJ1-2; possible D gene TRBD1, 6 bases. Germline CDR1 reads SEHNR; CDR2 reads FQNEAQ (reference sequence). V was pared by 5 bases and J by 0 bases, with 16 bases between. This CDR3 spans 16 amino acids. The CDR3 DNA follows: TGTGCCAGCAGCCACACAGGGTCTTTGCCTAACTATGGCTACACCTTC. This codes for CASSHTGSLPNYGYTF.

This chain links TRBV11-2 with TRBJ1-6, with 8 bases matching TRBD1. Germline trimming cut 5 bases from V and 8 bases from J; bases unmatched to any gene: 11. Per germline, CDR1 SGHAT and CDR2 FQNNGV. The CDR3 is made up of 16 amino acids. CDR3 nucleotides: TGTGCCAGCAGCCTTACCTTAGACAGGGGTGATTCACCCCTCCACTTT. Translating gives CASSLTLDRGDSPLHF.